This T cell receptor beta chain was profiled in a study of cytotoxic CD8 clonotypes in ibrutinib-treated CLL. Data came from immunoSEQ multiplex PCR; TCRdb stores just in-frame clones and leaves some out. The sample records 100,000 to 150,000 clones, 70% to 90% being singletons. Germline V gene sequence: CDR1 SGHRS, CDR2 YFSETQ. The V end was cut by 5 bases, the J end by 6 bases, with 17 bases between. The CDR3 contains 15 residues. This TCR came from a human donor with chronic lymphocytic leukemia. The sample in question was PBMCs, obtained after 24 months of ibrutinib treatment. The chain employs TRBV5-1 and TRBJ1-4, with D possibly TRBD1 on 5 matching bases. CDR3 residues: CASRQGGGSDEKLFF. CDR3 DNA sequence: TGCGCCAGCAGGCAAGGCGGGGGATCGGATGAAAAACTGTTTTTT.